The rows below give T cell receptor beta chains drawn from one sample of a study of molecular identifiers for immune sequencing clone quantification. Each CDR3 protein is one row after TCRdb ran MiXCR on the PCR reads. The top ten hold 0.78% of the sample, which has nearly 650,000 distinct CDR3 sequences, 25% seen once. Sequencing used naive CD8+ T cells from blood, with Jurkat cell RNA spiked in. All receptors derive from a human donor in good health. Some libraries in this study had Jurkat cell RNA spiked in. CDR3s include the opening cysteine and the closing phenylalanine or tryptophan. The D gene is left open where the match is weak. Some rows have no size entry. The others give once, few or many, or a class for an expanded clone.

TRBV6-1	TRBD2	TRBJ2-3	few	CASSDPGLAGGPYTDTQYF	TGTGCCAGCAGTGATCCGGGACTAGCGGGGGGCCCGTACACAGATACGCAGTATTTT
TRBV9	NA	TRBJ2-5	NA	CASSGRGGRSDKETQYF	TGTGCCAGCAGCGGTAGGGGGGGCCGTTCGGACAAAGAGACCCAGTACTTC
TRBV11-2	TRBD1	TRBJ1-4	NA	CASSLPGTVNEKLFF	TGTGCCAGCAGCTTACCCGGGACAGTTAATGAAAAACTGTTTTTT
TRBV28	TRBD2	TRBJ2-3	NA	CASTMREGPDTQYF	TGTGCCAGCACCATGCGGGAGGGTCCAGATACGCAGTATTTT
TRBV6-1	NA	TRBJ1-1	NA	CASSEITGGEAFF	TGTGCCAGCAGTGAAATTACAGGAGGTGAAGCTTTCTTT
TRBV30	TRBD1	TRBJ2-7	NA	CAWSGGQGEDEQYF	TGTGCCTGGAGTGGTGGACAGGGGGAGGATGAGCAGTACTTC
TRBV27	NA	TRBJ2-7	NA	CASSLRGSLLYEQYF	TGTGCCAGCAGTTTACGTGGCAGTTTACTCTACGAGCAGTACTTC
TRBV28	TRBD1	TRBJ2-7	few	CASSPSRQGLYEQYF	TGTGCCAGCAGTCCCTCTAGACAGGGTCTCTACGAGCAGTACTTC
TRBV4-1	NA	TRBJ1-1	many	CASSQRGANTEAFF	TGCGCCAGCAGCCAACGCGGGGCCAACACTGAAGCTTTCTTT
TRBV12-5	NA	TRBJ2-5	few	CASGLPDRGRETQYF	TGTGCTAGTGGTTTACCCGACCGGGGCCGGGAGACCCAGTACTTC
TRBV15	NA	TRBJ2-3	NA	CATSRGGTSTDTQYF	TGTGCCACCAGCAGAGGCGGAACTAGCACAGATACGCAGTATTTT
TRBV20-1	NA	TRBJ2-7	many	CSAGGGTGRLWEQYF	TGCAGTGCAGGGGGGGGAACTGGGAGGTTATGGGAGCAGTACTTC
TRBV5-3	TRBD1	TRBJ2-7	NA	CASSSWTGGQYEQYF	TGTGCCAGCAGCTCCTGGACAGGGGGGCAGTACGAGCAGTACTTC
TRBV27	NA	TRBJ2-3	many	CASSPLHDTQYF	TGTGCCAGCAGCCCCCTTCACGATACGCAGTATTTT
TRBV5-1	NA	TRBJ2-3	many	CASRSWGAEETTDTQYF	TGCGCCAGCAGATCGTGGGGAGCGGAGGAGACCACAGATACGCAGTATTTT
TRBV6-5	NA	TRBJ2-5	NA	CASSLLGWGVQTQYF	TGTGCCAGCAGTTTACTCGGTTGGGGGGTTCAGACCCAGTACTTC